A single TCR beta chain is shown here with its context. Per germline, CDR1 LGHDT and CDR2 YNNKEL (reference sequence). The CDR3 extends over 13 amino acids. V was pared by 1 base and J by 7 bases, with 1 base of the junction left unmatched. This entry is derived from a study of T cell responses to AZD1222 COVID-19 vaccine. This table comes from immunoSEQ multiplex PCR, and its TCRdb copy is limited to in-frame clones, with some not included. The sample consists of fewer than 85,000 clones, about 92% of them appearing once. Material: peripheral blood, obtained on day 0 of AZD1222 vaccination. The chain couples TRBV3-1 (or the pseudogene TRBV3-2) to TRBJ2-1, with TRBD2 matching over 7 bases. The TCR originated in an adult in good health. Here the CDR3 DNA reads TGTGCCAGCAGCCAAGGACTAGCTAATGAGCAGTTCTTC. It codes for CASSQGLANEQFF.